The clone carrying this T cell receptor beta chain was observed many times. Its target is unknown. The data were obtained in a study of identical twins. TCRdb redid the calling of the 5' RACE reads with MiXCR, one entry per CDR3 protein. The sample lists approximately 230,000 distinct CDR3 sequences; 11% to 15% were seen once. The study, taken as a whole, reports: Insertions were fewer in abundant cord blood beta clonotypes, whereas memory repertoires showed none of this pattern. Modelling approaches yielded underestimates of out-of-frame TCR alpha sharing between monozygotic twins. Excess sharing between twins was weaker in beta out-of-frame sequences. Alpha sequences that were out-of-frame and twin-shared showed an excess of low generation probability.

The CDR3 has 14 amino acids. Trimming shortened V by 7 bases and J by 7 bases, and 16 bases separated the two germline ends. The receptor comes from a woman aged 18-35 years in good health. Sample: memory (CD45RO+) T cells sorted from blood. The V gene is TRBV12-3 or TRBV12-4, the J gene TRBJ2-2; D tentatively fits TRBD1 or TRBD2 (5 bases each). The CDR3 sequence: CASTPSGTSGELFF. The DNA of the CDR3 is TGTGCCAGCACTCCTTCCGGGACCAGCGGGGAGCTGTTTTTT.